The T cell receptor beta chain under discussion was sequenced for a study of Ad26.COV2.S vaccination and SARS-CoV-2 variants (TCRdb year 2021). With respect to the entire study: Vaccine-arm donors were drawn from COV1001, a multicentre, randomized, double-blind, placebo-controlled phase I-IIa trial of Ad26.COV2.S in healthy adults. Ad26.COV2.S was administered intramuscularly at 5 x 10^10 or 1 x 10^11 viral particles, either as a single shot or as two shots given 56 days apart. TCRbeta repertoire sequencing served as the tool for gauging how specific and how broad the SARS-CoV-2-reactive T cell receptors were following Ad26.COV2.S vaccination. A total of 32 samples were included in the TCR-sequenced set, comprising some 20 Ad26.COV2.S vaccine recipients, 5 placebo recipients and 8 SARS-CoV-2 convalescent individuals. Participants in the trial were split at random into five groups of five each, receiving low-dose or high-dose Ad26.COV2.S once or twice, or else placebo on both occasions. Blinding of investigators to trial group allocation was maintained during experiments and outcome assessment.

This clone showed up just once. Its recognized antigen is unknown. One base away there is no much larger clone; base qualities are not given. For this chain, trimming is 5 bases at the V end and 10 bases at the J end, and the number of junction bases without a gene match is 5. Counted from cysteine to phenylalanine, this CDR3 has 12 amino acids. Kept here is only the CDR3 DNA, which spans 36 bases and is read in frame from base 1. In the germline V gene (reference sequence), CDR1 corresponds to LNHNV and CDR2 to YYDKDF. The immunoSEQ Assay was used to sequence TCRbeta CDR3 regions. After extraction, genomic DNA underwent amplification by bias-controlled multiplex PCR, followed by high-throughput sequencing. As for how the authors treated the data: To quantify the absolute abundance of every unique TCRbeta CDR3 region, sequences were collapsed and filtered. T cell fraction was estimated by normalizing TCRbeta template counts to usable DNA, which was measured by amplifying reference genes present in all nucleated cells. Repertoire TCRs were annotated as SARS-CoV-2-specific when V gene, CDR3 amino acid sequence and J gene were exactly matched to a known reactive TCR set. The reference SARS-CoV-2 TCR set was obtained from MIRA and was filtered for enrichment in COVID-19-positive ImmuneCODE repertoires, whereby public or cross-reactive TCRs were removed. Using the MIRA antigens, annotated TCRs were further analysed by specific ORF or by position within an ORF. Depth was the summed frequency of annotated unique rearrangements, while breadth was defined as annotated unique rearrangements over total unique productive rearrangements. Two-sided Wilcoxon rank-sum tests were used to compare TCR breadth between groups. TCRdb carries this immuneACCESS record with in-frame sequences only. Its versions omit some clonotypes, under half of them owing to an unresolved V gene in the studies checked, with the rest unexplained. Clone size and V and J calls were adopted from that table, with D and trimming inferred from the DNA. This sample lists roughly 320,000 clones; approximately 80% were detected once. Of the sample, roughly 2% is held by the ten largest clones.

Per the publication, the treatment or condition label means: some 20 received Ad26.COV2.S at low or high dose, single or two shots; 5 received placebo; per-sample allocation not given. For vaccine and placebo recipients, the sequenced repertoires came from samples collected on day 63 after the first injection. Between 29 July and 7 August 2020, Cohort 1b enrolled about 27 adults aged 18-55 years at one site in Boston, USA. Ad26.COV2.S consisted of a replication-incompetent adenovirus type 26 vector by which a prefusion-stabilized SARS-CoV-2 spike protein from the original Wuhan strain was expressed. What the study reported, not specific to this receptor: After vaccination, substantial breadth of spike-specific CD8+ and CD4+ T cell responses was reported. It was noted by the authors that total T cell responses may have been underestimated by the TCR breadth and depth analyses. Comparable non-spike TCR breadth was observed between vaccine and placebo recipients, consistent with only spike being contained in the vaccine. Spike-specific TCR breadth was higher in Ad26.COV2.S recipients than in placebo recipients (P = 0.0014). The study was not powered for comparison of responses between vaccine doses or regimens.

This TCR was recovered from a person aged 18-60 years who received the Ad26.COV2.S COVID-19 vaccine or a placebo. This receptor chain uses TRBV15 and TRBJ2-3, with 8 middle bases fitting TRBD2. Sequences were derived from peripheral blood, sampled in a trial of Ad26.COV2.S vaccine versus placebo. The CDR3 region reads CATSRPGGAQYF. The nucleotides read TGTGCCACCAGCCGACCGGGGGGGGCGCAGTATTTT.